This T cell receptor (beta chain) was observed in a study of cytomegalovirus exposure and HLA in healthy donors. Overall study: Researchers previously reported finding about 110 million unique TCR beta sequences from 150 million to 200 million T cells. Early released data comprised tens of millions of unique TCRs from HLA-typed donors.

Trimming removed 5 bases at V and 6 bases at J, with 16 bases between. CDR1 and CDR2 (germline): SGHTA, FQGNSA. CDR3 length equals 14 residues. A multiplex PCR was run with 60 Vbeta primers and 13 Jbeta primers. Produced via immunoSEQ multiplex PCR; TCRdb's table is partial and in-frame only. The sample has about 110,000 clones, around 74% seen once. Regarding the study as a whole: Earlier results showed most TCR beta V segments being productive about 87% or about 30% of the time. Confirmation was obtained in vitro that three CMV-associated chains are specific for CMV antigens.

This clone occurred once. Its cognate antigen is unknown. Sequenced input: PBMCs. This chain uses TRBV7-2 with TRBJ1-2, with a weak D call TRBD1 (5 bases). This clonotype originated in a man in his thirties or forties in good health and CMV-seropositive. CDR3 bases: TGTGCCAGCAGCGCCAACGGGGGACTCAATGGCTACACCTTC. Translated, it gives CASSANGGLNGYTF.